These 13 T cell receptor beta chains were sequenced from one sample in a study of OX40 agonist ivuxolimab in advanced cancers. Repertoires were generated with immunoSEQ multiplex PCR, while TCRdb's copy carries only in-frame clones and drops some. This table has around 15,000 clones, around 60% appearing once. Sequences were derived from CD4+ or CD8+ T cells sorted from blood, sampled in a trial of the OX40 agonist ivuxolimab. These receptors were collected from an adult with an advanced solid tumor such as melanoma, head and neck, liver or kidney cancer.

V usage is TRBV28 and J usage is TRBJ2-1; 12 positions match TRBD2. With V trimmed by 4 bases and J by 2 bases, 6 bases remained unmatched. Germline lookup yields CDR1 MDHEN and CDR2 SYDVKM. The CDR3 totals 17 residues. The CDR3 DNA is TGTGCCAGCAGTTCCCTACTAGCGGGGGGCCCCTACAATGAGCAGTTCTTC. This encodes CASSSLLAGGPYNEQFF.

The chain combines TRBV25-1 with TRBJ2-2; 7 bases match TRBD2. The CDR3 runs to 16 residues. Germline CDR1 is MGHDK and CDR2 is SYGVNS. The ends lost 11 bases at V and 7 bases at J; junction bases unmatched: 19. The CDR3 sequence is CAGVEGRGWGIGELFF. The CDR3 DNA sequence: TGTGCCGGGGTGGAAGGGAGGGGTTGGGGCATCGGGGAGCTGTTTTTT.

The chain has TRBV7-8 and TRBJ2-2, with D uncertain. V was shortened by 0 bases and J by 6 bases, with 14 bases between the two germline ends. This CDR3 region has 16 residues. In germline, CDR1 is SGHVS, CDR2 FQNEAQ. DNA for the CDR3: TGTGCCAGCAGCTTAGCGTATTCAGCGTCCGCCGGGGAGCTGTTTTTT. Encoded protein: CASSLAYSASAGELFF.

By its share, this clone is medium-sized. The V gene is TRBV4-1, the J gene TRBJ1-5, with D unresolved. The CDR3 has 13 amino acids. V gave up 0 bases and J gave up 6 bases, with 6 bases separating them. Germline CDR1 MGHRA, CDR2 YSYEKL. Here the CDR3 DNA reads TGCGCCAGCAGCCAAGATCAAGGTCAGCCCCAGCATTTT. It translates to CASSQDQGQPQHF.

The J gene is TRBJ2-7, the V gene TRBV9; D not resolved. V was shortened by 3 bases and J by 4 bases, with 14 bases between the two germline ends. The CDR3 loop spans 14 amino acids. In germline, CDR1 is SGDLS, CDR2 YYNGEE. The CDR3 DNA reads as TGTGCCAGCAGCGCGAGCTTCTTCGATTACGAGCAGTACTTC. This encodes CASSASFFDYEQYF.

The chain combines TRBV6-5 with TRBJ2-7; 8 bases fit TRBD1. CDR1 and CDR2 from the germline V gene are MNHEY and SVGAGI. V lost 4 bases to trimming and J lost 3 bases; unmatched junction nucleotides: 8. The CDR3 has 15 amino acids. CDR3 DNA sequence: TGTGCCAGCAGTTTAGGACAGGGTTCGGGCTACGAGCAGTACTTC. Its protein is CASSLGQGSGYEQYF.

The chain joins TRBV19 to TRBJ2-3; 10 nucleotides match TRBD2. The V gene's germline CDR1 is LNHDA and CDR2 SQIVND (reference sequence). The CDR3 loop spans 16 amino acids. The V and J ends lost 8 bases and 3 bases, in that order; junction bases with no gene match: 11. CDR3 DNA sequence: TGTGCCAGTCGTCAAGCGGGGGGGCGATATACAGATACGCAGTATTTT. Protein sequence: CASRQAGGRYTDTQYF.

The rearrangement uses TRBV9 and TRBJ2-2; the D is unclear. The CDR3 contains 14 residues. V lost 1 base to trimming and J lost 8 bases, with 12 bases between them. Germline loops: CDR1 SGDLS, CDR2 YYNGEE. The CDR3: CASSVIGRSGELFF. CDR3 nucleotide sequence: TGTGCCAGCAGCGTAATAGGGCGATCTGGGGAGCTGTTTTTT.

For this clone: In the same sample, other DNA sequences code for this CDR3. This rearrangement joins TRBV6-5 to TRBJ2-1; TRBD1 matches 8 bases. V lost 2 bases, J lost 7 bases, and 4 bases stayed unmatched. Germline V gives CDR1 MNHEY, CDR2 SVGAGI. CDR3 size: 14 residues. The CDR3 DNA reads as TGTGCCAGCAGTTACGGGCAGGGGGCGAATGAGCAGTTCTTC. Encoded protein: CASSYGQGANEQFF.

The chain uses TRBV27 and TRBJ2-3, with 14 bases lining up with TRBD2. The CDR3 is made up of 17 amino acids. Looked up from germline, CDR1 is MNHEY and CDR2 is SMNVEV (reference sequence). V lost 6 bases and J lost 2; bases outside the gene matches: 7. CDR3 protein: CASREGTSGGHTDTQYF. CDR3 sequence (DNA): TGTGCCAGCAGAGAAGGGACTAGCGGGGGCCACACAGATACGCAGTATTTT.

This clone was seen once. The gene calls are TRBV29-1 and TRBJ2-1, with D tentatively TRBD1 (6 bases). The CDR3 is 11 residues long. The germline V gene has CDR1 SQVTM and CDR2 ANQGSEA. V was cut by 5 bases and J by 7 bases, with 9 bases left in between. CDR3 sequence: CSVLGGNEQFF. The CDR3 nucleotides read TGCAGCGTTCTAGGGGGTAATGAGCAGTTCTTC.

The gene calls are TRBV19 and TRBJ2-7; D gene uncertain. The germline V gene encodes CDR1 LNHDA and CDR2 SQIVND (reference sequence). CDR3 length: 14 residues. V dropped 3 bases and J dropped 0 bases, with 9 bases sitting between them. The CDR3 nucleotides are TGTGCCAGTAGTATGGCAGCCACCTCCTACGAGCAGTACTTC. This codes for CASSMAATSYEQYF.

This clone was seen a handful of times. The chain carries TRBV6-5 and TRBJ2-3, with 12 nucleotides matching TRBD2. The trim removed 6 bases at V and 3 bases at J, leaving 4 bases unmatched. Germline CDR1 is MNHEY and CDR2 is SVGAGI. This CDR3 spans 15 amino acids. CDR3 region: CASSGTSGGTDTQYF. CDR3 DNA: TGTGCCAGCAGCGGTACTAGCGGGGGGACAGATACGCAGTATTTT.